This T cell receptor beta chain stems from a study of response to subunit inactivated influenza vaccine. Each CDR3 protein is one row after TCRdb ran MiXCR on the RT-PCR reads. In the table there are approximately 700,000 distinct CDR3 sequences, more than 11% of which are singletons. CDR1 is MNHEY, CDR2 SVGAGI, per germline. Deletions cut 2 bases from V and 3 bases from J, with 8 bases between. The CDR3 extends over 15 amino acids. This clonotype has a count of ten or more. This TCR was sampled from a man aged 45-65 years who received an inactivated influenza vaccine. This material consisted of PBMCs from blood, taken less than 15 days before vaccination. This chain joins TRBV6-5 and TRBJ2-6; D gene unclear. CDR3 sequence reads: CASSYRVDGANVLTF. The CDR3 DNA reads TGTGCCAGCAGTTACAGGGTTGATGGGGCCAACGTCCTGACTTTC.